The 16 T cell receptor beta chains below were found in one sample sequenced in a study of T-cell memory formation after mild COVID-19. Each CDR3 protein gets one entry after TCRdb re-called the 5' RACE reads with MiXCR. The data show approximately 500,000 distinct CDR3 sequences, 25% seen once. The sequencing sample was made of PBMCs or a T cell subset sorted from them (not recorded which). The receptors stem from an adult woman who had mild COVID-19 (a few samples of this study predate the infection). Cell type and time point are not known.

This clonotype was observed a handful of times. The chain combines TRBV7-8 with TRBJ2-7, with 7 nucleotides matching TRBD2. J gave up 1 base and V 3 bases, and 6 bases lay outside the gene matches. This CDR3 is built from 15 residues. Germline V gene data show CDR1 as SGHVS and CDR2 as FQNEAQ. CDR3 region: CASSLAGALSYEQYF. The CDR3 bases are TGTGCCAGCAGCTTGGCGGGAGCCCTATCCTACGAGCAGTACTTC.

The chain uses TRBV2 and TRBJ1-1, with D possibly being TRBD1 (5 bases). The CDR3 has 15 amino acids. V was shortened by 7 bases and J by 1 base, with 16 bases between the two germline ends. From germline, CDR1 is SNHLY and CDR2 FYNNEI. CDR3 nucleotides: TGTGCCAGCAATAGACGGGGAGGGGCGAACACTGAAGCTTTCTTT. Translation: CASNRRGGANTEAFF.

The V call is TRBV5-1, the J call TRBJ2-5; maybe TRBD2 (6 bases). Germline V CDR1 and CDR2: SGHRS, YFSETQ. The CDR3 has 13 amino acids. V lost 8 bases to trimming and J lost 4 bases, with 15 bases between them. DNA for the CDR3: TGCGCCAGTACTAGCACCTCCGGAGAGACCCAGTACTTC. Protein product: CASTSTSGETQYF.

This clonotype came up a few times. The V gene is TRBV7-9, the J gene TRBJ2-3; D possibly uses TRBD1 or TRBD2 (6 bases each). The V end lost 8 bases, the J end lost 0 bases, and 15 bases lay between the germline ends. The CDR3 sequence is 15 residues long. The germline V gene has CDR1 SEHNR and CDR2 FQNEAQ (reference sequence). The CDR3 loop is CASLLQGTSTDTQYF. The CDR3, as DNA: TGTGCCAGCCTCCTCCAGGGGACTAGCACAGATACGCAGTATTTT.

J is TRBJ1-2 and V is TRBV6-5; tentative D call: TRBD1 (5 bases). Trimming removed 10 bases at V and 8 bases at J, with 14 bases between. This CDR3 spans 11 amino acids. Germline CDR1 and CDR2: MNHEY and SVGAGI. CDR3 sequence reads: CAISRGEGYTF. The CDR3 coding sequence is TGTGCCATCTCACGGGGCGAGGGCTACACCTTC.

The CDR3 sequence is CAAFLGTSLEQYF. For the CDR3, the DNA is TGTGCCGCCTTCCTCGGGACATCTCTCGAGCAGTACTTC. This chain joins TRBV12-3 or TRBV12-4 and TRBJ2-7; tentative D call: TRBD1 (6 bases). V was clipped by 11 bases and J by 6 bases, with 20 bases between them. The CDR3 runs to 13 residues.

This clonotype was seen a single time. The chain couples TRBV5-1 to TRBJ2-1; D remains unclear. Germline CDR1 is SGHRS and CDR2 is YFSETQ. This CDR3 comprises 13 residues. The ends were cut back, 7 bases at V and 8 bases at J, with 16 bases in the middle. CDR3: CASGPLLGDEQFF. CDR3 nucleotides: TGCGCCAGCGGCCCCCTTTTGGGTGATGAGCAGTTCTTC.

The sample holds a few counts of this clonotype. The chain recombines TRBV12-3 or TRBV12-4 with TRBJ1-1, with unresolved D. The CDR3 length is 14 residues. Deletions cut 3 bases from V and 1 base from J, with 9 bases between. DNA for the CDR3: TGTGCCAGCAGTTTCCAAGGAGGGAACACTGAAGCTTTCTTT. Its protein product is CASSFQGGNTEAFF.

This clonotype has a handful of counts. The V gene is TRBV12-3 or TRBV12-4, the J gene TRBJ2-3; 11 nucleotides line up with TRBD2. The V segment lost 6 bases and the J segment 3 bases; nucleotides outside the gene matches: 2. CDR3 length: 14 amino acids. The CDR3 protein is CASRTSGKTDTQYF. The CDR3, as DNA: TGTGCCAGCAGGACTAGCGGGAAAACAGATACGCAGTATTTT.

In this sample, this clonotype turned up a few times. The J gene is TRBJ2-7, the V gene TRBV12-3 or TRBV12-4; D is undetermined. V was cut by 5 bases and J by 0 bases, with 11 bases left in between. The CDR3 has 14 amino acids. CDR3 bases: TGTGCCAGCAGTGGAGAGATTGGCTCCTACGAGCAGTACTTC. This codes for CASSGEIGSYEQYF.

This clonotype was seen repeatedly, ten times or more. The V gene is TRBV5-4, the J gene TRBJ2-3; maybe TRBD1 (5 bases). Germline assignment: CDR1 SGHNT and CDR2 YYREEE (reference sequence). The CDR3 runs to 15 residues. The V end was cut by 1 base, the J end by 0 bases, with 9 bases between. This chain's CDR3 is CASSLRQLSTDTQYF. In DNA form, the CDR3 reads TGTGCCAGCAGCTTGAGACAGCTGAGCACAGATACGCAGTATTTT.

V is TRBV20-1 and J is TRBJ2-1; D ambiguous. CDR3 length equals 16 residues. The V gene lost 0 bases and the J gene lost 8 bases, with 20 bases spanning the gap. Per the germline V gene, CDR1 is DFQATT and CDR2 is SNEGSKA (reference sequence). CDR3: CSARDTVVKEPDEQFF. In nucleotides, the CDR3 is TGCAGTGCTAGAGATACGGTCGTAAAGGAGCCTGATGAGCAGTTCTTC.

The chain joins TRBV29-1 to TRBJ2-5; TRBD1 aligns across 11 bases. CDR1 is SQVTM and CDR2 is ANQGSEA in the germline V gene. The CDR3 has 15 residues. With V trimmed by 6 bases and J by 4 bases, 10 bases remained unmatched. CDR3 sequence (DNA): TGCAGCGTCATGGGCCGGGACAGGGGGGGAGAGACCCAGTACTTC. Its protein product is CSVMGRDRGGETQYF.

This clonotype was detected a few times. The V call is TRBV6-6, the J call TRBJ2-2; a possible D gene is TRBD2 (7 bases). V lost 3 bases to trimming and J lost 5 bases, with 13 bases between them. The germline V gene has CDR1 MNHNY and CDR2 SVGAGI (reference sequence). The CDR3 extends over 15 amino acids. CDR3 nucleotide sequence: TGTGCCAGCAGTTATCGCGGGGGCATAACCGGGGAGCTGTTTTTT. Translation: CASSYRGGITGELFF.

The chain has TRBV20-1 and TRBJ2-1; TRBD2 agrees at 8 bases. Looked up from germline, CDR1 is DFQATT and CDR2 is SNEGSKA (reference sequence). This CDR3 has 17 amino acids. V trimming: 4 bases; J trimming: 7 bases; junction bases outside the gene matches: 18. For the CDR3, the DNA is TGCAGTGCTACGACCTTCCGGAACGGGGGGGCGTGGAATGAGCAGTTCTTC. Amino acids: CSATTFRNGGAWNEQFF.

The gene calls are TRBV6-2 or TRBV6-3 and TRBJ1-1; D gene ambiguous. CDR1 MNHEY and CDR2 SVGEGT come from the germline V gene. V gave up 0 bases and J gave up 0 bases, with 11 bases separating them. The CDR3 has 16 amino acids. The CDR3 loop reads CASSYSSREMNTEAFF. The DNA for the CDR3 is TGTGCCAGCAGTTACTCGAGTAGGGAGATGAACACTGAAGCTTTCTTT.